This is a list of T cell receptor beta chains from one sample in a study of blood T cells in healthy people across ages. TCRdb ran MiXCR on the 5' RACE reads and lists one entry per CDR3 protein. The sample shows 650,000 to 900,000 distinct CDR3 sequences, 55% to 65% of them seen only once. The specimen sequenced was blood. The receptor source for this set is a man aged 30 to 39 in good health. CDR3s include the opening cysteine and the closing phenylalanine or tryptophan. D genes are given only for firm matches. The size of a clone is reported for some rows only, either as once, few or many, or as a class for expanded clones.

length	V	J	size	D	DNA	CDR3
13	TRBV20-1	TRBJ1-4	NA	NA	TGCAGTGCTAGGGGACAACTTAATGAAAAACTGTTTTTT	CSARGQLNEKLFF
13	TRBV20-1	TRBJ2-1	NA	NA	TGCAGTGCCGAAAGTCCCGGGTTAAATGAGCAGTTCTTC	CSAESPGLNEQFF
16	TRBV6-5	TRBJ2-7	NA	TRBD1	TGTGCCAGCAGTTACCCTCGACAGGGGAAAGGGTACGAGCAGTACTTC	CASSYPRQGKGYEQYF
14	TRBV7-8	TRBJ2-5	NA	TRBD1	TGTGCCAGCAGGGTGGGGACAGGACAAGAGACCCAGTACTTC	CASRVGTGQETQYF
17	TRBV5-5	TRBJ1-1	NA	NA	TGTGCCAGCAGCTTGGCACCCCGGGAGGGGACGAACACTGAAGCTTTCTTT	CASSLAPREGTNTEAFF
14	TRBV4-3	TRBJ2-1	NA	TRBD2	TGCGCCAGCAGCCAACTAACTAGCGGGGCTGAGCAGTTCTTC	CASSQLTSGAEQFF
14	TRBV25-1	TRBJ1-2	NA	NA	TGTGCCAGCAGTAAAGTCGGGACAATGGGTGGCTACACCTTC	CASSKVGTMGGYTF
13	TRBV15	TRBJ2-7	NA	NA	TGTGCCACCAGCAGACCTCCGGCCTACGAGCAGTACTTC	CATSRPPAYEQYF
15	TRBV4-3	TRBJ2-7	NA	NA	TGCGCCAGCAGCCAAGTTTCAGGCGCCGCCTACGAGCAGTACTTC	CASSQVSGAAYEQYF
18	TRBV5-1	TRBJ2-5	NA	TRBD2	TGCGCCAGCAGCTTAGGACTAGCGGGGGTCCTAGAACAAGAGACCCAGTACTTC	CASSLGLAGVLEQETQYF
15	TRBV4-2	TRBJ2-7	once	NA	TGTGCCAGCAGCCAAGAGAGGACGGAGACCTACGAGCAGTACTTC	CASSQERTETYEQYF
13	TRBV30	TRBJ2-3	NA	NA	TGTGCCTGGAGTGAGGGCCGTGTAGATACGCAGTATTTT	CAWSEGRVDTQYF
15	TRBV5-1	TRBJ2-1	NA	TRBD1	TGCGCCAGCAGCTCCGGGACAGGACTTAACGATGAGCAGTTCTTC	CASSSGTGLNDEQFF
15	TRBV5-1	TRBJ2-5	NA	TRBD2	TGCGCCAGCAGCTTGCTTGGCGGGGGGCGGGAGACCCAGTACTTC	CASSLLGGGRETQYF
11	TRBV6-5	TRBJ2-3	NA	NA	TGTGCCAGCAGTTACGGGCATACGCAGTATTTT	CASSYGHTQYF
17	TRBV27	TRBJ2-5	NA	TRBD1	TGTGCCAGCAGCCCTGCCACCCTGACAGGGTCCCAAGAGACCCAGTACTTC	CASSPATLTGSQETQYF
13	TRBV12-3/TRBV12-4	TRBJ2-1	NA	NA	TGTGCCAGCAGTTTAATTACGGTTGGGGAGCAGTTCTTC	CASSLITVGEQFF
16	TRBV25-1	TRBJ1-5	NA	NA	TGTGCCAGCAAGAAGGATACAGTGTTAAGCAATCAGCCCCAGCATTTT	CASKKDTVLSNQPQHF
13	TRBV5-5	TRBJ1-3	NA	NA	TGTGCCAGCAGCCTATCCTACCCAAACACCATATATTTT	CASSLSYPNTIYF
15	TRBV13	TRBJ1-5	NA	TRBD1	TGTGCCAGCAGCTTAGGTCCAGGGGGGGATCAGCCCCAGCATTTT	CASSLGPGGDQPQHF
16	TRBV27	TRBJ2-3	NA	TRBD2	TGTGCCAGCAGACTACTAGCGGGGGGGCCATCGGATACGCAGTATTTT	CASRLLAGGPSDTQYF
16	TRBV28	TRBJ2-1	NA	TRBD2	TGTGCCAGCAGCCGCCTAAGTGGCGGGAGTTTCAATGAGCAGTTCTTC	CASSRLSGGSFNEQFF
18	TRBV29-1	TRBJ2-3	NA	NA	TGCAGCGTTGAAGATCGAATAATTAGGGGAGGAAGCACAGATACGCAGTATTTT	CSVEDRIIRGGSTDTQYF
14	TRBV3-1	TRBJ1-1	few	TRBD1	TGTGCCAGCAGCCGCACGGGACAGGGGTTTGAAGCTTTCTTT	CASSRTGQGFEAFF
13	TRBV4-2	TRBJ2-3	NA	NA	TGTGCCAGCAGCCGCCTAAAAGGGGATACGCAGTATTTT	CASSRLKGDTQYF
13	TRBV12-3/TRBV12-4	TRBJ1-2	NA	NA	TGTGCCAGCAGTTTACCAGGGTCCAGTGGCTACACCTTC	CASSLPGSSGYTF
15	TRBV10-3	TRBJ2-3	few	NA	TGTGCCATCAGTGGGACAGCTTTTAACACAGATACGCAGTATTTT	CAISGTAFNTDTQYF
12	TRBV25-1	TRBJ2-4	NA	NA	TGTGCCAGCAGCGTTGGTGACTACGGGCAGTACTTC	CASSVGDYGQYF
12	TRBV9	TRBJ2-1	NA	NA	TGTGCCAGCAGCGTAGAGGGATACGAGCAGTTCTTC	CASSVEGYEQFF
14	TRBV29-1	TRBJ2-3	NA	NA	TGCAGCGTGGCATCAGGGGAAGTGACAGATACGCAGTATTTT	CSVASGEVTDTQYF
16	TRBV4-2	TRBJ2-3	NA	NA	TGTGCCAGCAGCCAAGATCTAGTGGGGGGCACAGATACGCAGTATTTT	CASSQDLVGGTDTQYF
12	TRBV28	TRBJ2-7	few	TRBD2	TGTGCCAGCTGGACTAGTTGGTACGAGCAGTACTTC	CASWTSWYEQYF
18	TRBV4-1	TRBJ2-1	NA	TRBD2	TGCGCCAGCAGCCAAGCTTCTTCCGGAGCGGGAGGGAGCAATGAGCAGTTCTTC	CASSQASSGAGGSNEQFF
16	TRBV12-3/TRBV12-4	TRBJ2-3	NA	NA	TGTGCCAGCAGTTTAACGGGACGCCTCACCGCAGATGTGCAGTATTTT	CASSLTGRLTADVQYF
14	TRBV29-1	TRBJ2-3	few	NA	TGCAGCGTTGGTTACCAAGCTTCCACAGATACGCAGTATTTT	CSVGYQASTDTQYF
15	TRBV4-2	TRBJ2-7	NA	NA	TGTGCTAGTAGCCAAGAAAGAGACAAACCCTACGAGCAGTACTTC	CASSQERDKPYEQYF
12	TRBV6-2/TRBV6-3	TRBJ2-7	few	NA	TGTGCCACCCGGACAGATGCCTACGAGCAGTACTTC	CATRTDAYEQYF
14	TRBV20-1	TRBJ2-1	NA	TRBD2	TGCAGTGCTAGCCCCAGCGGGGGGGCCAATGAGCAGTTCTTC	CSASPSGGANEQFF
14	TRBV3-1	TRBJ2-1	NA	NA	TGTGCCAGCAGCCAGGGTCGGGTTTACAATGAGCAGTTCTTC	CASSQGRVYNEQFF
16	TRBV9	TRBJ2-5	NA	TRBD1	TGTGCCAGCAGCGTAGGCGGGACAGGGGTTCAAGAGACCCAGTACTTC	CASSVGGTGVQETQYF
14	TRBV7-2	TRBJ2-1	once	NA	TGTGCCAGCAGCACGAGGGTCGGCGGCAATGAGCAGTTCTTC	CASSTRVGGNEQFF
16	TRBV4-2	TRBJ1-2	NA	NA	TGTGCCAGCAGCCAAGATCTTCGGACCGAGTTTTCTGGCTACACCTTC	CASSQDLRTEFSGYTF
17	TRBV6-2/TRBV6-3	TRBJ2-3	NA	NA	TGTGCCAGCAGCAACCCCCACCGGGGGAGGAGCACAGATACGCAGTATTTT	CASSNPHRGRSTDTQYF